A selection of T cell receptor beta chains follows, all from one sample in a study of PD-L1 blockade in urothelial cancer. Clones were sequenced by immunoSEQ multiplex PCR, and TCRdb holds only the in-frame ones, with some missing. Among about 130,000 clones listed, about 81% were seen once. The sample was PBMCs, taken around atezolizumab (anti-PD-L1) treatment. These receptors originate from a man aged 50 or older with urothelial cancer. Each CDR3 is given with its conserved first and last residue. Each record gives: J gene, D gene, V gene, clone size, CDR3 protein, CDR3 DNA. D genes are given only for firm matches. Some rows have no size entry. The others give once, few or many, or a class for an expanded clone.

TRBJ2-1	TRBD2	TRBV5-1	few	CASSLLPSGRVNEQFF	TGCGCCAGCAGCTTGCTTCCTAGCGGGAGGGTGAATGAGCAGTTCTTC
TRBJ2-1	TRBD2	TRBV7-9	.	CASSQTSGSTTYNEQFF	TGTGCCAGCAGCCAGACTAGCGGGAGCACCACCTACAATGAGCAGTTCTTC
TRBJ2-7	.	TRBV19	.	CASSIIGGSHEQYF	TGTGCCAGTAGTATAATCGGTGGTTCCCACGAGCAGTACTTC
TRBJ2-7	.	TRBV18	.	CASSHGGTYEQYF	TGTGCCAGCTCACACGGCGGAACCTACGAGCAGTACTTC
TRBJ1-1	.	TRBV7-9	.	CASSLAGADNTEAFF	TGTGCCAGCAGCTTAGCGGGGGCAGATAACACTGAAGCTTTCTTT
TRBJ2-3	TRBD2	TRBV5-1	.	CASSFQGKFAGGLGTDTQYF	TGCGCCAGCAGCTTCCAGGGGAAATTCGCGGGGGGGCTTGGCACAGATACGCAGTATTTT
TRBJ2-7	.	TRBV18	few	CASSPERAYEQYF	TGTGCCAGCTCACCCGAACGAGCCTACGAGCAGTACTTC
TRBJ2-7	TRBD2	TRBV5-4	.	CASSLGLAEYEQYF	TGTGCCAGCAGCTTGGGGCTAGCGGAATACGAGCAGTACTTC
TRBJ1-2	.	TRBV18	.	CASSPASAQENYGYTF	TGTGCCAGCTCACCAGCTTCTGCACAGGAAAACTATGGCTACACCTTC
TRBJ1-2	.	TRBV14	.	CASSQDRGIYGYTF	TGTGCCAGCAGCCAAGATCGAGGGATCTATGGCTACACCTTC
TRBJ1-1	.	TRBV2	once	CASKVREDTEAFF	TGTGCCAGCAAAGTCCGAGAAGACACTGAAGCTTTCTTT
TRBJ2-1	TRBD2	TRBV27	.	CASSLPGLAGMNEQFF	TGTGCCAGCAGTTTACCCGGACTAGCGGGAATGAATGAGCAGTTCTTC
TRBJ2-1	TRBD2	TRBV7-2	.	CASSSVAGYNEQFF	TGTGCCAGCAGCTCAGTAGCGGGATACAATGAGCAGTTCTTC
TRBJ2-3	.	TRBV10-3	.	CAISGPGADTQYF	TGTGCCATCAGTGGACCAGGGGCAGATACGCAGTATTTT
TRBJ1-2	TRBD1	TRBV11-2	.	CASSPGTGVYGYTF	TGTGCCAGCAGCCCCGGGACAGGGGTTTATGGCTACACCTTC
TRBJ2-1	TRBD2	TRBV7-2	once	CASTKAGGAISYNEQFF	TGTGCCAGCACCAAAGCGGGAGGCGCAATCTCCTACAATGAGCAGTTCTTC
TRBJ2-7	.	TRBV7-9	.	CASSSAGYEQYF	TGTGCCAGCAGCTCCGCAGGATACGAGCAGTACTTC
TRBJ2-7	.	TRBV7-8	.	CASSLEAGVYEQYF	TGTGCCAGCAGCTTAGAAGCAGGGGTTTACGAGCAGTACTTC
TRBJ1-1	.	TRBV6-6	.	CASSYSRGNTEAFF	TGTGCCAGCAGTTATAGTCGGGGAAACACTGAAGCTTTCTTT
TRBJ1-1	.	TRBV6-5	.	CASSESTGEAFF	TGTGCCAGCAGTGAATCGACTGGAGAAGCTTTCTTT
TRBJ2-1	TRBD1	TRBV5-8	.	CASSLYRGMNEQFF	TGTGCCAGCAGCTTGTACAGGGGTATGAATGAGCAGTTCTTC
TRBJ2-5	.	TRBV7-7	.	CASSLVLQGRGETQYF	TGTGCTAGCAGCTTAGTTCTCCAGGGTCGTGGAGAGACCCAGTACTTC
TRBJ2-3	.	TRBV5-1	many	CASSLVPGSSTDTQYF	TGCGCCAGCAGCTTGGTTCCAGGGTCTTCCACAGATACGCAGTATTTT
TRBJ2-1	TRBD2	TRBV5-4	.	CASSLASGDNEQFF	TGTGCCAGCAGCTTGGCTAGCGGGGACAATGAGCAGTTCTTC
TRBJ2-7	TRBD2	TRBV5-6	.	CASSPGLAGAEQYF	TGTGCCAGCAGCCCAGGACTAGCGGGAGCCGAGCAGTACTTC
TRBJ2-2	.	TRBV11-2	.	CASSAVRGGELFF	TGTGCCAGCAGCGCAGTCCGGGGCGGGGAGCTGTTTTTT
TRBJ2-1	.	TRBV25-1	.	CASSAAGYPSNEQFF	TGTGCCAGCAGTGCGGCAGGCTACCCTTCAAATGAGCAGTTCTTC
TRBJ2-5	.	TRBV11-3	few	CASSLGEYGTQYF	TGTGCCAGCAGCTTAGGGGAGTACGGGACCCAGTACTTC
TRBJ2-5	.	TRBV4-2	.	CASSQDFTGAQETQYF	TGTGCCAGCAGCCAAGATTTTACGGGAGCCCAAGAGACCCAGTACTTC
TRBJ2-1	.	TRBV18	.	CASSGGGYNEQFF	TGTGCCAGCTCAGGGGGCGGCTACAATGAGCAGTTCTTC
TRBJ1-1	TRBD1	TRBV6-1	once	CASSLTGTAEAFF	TGTGCCAGCAGCCTGACAGGGACTGCTGAAGCTTTCTTT
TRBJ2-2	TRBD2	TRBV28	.	CASRGAGGNTGELFF	TGTGCCAGCAGGGGAGCGGGGGGGAACACCGGGGAGCTGTTTTTT
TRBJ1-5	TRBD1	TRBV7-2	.	CASSTGQGTNQPQHF	TGTGCCAGCAGCACCGGACAGGGGACGAACCAGCCCCAGCATTTT
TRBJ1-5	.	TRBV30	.	CAWSGGANQPQHF	TGTGCCTGGAGCGGGGGGGCAAATCAGCCCCAGCATTTT